A selection of T cell receptor beta chains follows, all from one sample in a study of blood T cells in healthy people across ages. TCRdb itself ran the 5' RACE reads through MiXCR, one entry per CDR3 protein. This table has roughly 800,000 distinct CDR3 sequences, 55% to 70% appearing once. The sequencing input was blood. These receptors were obtained from a young man in good health. Both conserved end residues are trimmed from each CDR3.

j_call,v_call,cdr3_aa
NA,TRBV14,ASSQGTSGGETQY
TRBJ1-4,TRBV7-8,ASSLWQGSNEKLF
TRBJ2-1,TRBV27,ASSLTSVYEQF
TRBJ2-5,TRBV4-3,ASSQEHEETQY
TRBJ2-3,TRBV7-3,ASSPGSGTDTRY
TRBJ2-1,TRBV6-2/TRBV6-3,ASSYNRGLGEQF
TRBJ2-5,TRBV7-9,ASSRPGTGEQY
TRBJ2-7,TRBV6-2/TRBV6-3,ASSYSMYGGRTFSYEQY
TRBJ2-7,TRBV3-1,ASSQDLTAYEQY
TRBJ2-6,TRBV20-1,SAPSKGTGANVLT
TRBJ2-1,TRBV29-1,SVEVASGGNQF
TRBJ2-7,TRBV7-9,ASSNQGPYEQY
TRBJ1-5,TRBV27,ASSTRGGEINNQPQH
NA,TRBV20-1,SVVGGQETQY
TRBJ2-4,TRBV7-2,ASSLAGQADTKNIQY
TRBJ1-6,TRBV21-1,ASSPPTGEGSPLH
TRBJ2-3,TRBV20-1,SADTRADTQY
TRBJ1-1,TRBV28,ASSRHTGNTEAF
TRBJ2-5,TRBV20-1,SAKLTAVTQY
TRBJ1-1,TRBV5-1,ASSLTGSNTEAF
TRBJ2-3,TRBV20-1,SAEREEVWDTQY
TRBJ2-2,TRBV6-5,ASSTGQITGELF
TRBJ2-1,TRBV13,ASSTGTREQF
TRBJ2-1,TRBV5-5,ASSPAAVLNEQF
TRBJ2-7,TRBV20-1,SARDPGWGEQY
TRBJ2-7,TRBV28,ASSSITQY
TRBJ2-1,TRBV29-1,SVGQGFYNEQF
TRBJ1-4,TRBV10-3,AISDFKTGEDEKLF
TRBJ2-3,TRBV10-2,ASAGLNRAPDTQY
TRBJ2-7,TRBV27,ASALGRRATYEQY
TRBJ2-3,TRBV6-1,ASSAKVAGPLY
TRBJ2-7,TRBV6-7,ASRKKTGSYEQY
TRBJ2-7,TRBV2,ASNGPGTYNEQY
TRBJ2-7,TRBV7-3,ASSLNSGSYEQY
TRBJ1-5,TRBV27,ASSSLRGQRFGRSPQH
TRBJ2-3,TRBV7-2,ASSARLAGSTDTQY
TRBJ1-6,TRBV6-1,ASSERSRGISPLH
TRBJ2-5,TRBV6-5,VTRLEGRGTQY